This T cell receptor beta chain was captured by sequencing in a study of blood T cell repertoires in COVID-19. On the study more broadly: Nucleic acid was either cDNA or gDNA, and it came from T cells, B-cell-depleted T cells, or PBMCs.

Germline-derived CDR1 and CDR2 are MDHEN and SYDVKM. Deletions cut 6 bases from V and 1 base from J, with 15 bases between. This CDR3 contains 15 residues. In its sample, this clone was seen once. Per the original data handling: Scientists estimated how many nucleated cells there were by amplifying reference gene primers. Profiling relied on immunoSEQ multiplex PCR, and the TCRdb table lists in-frame clones only, not all of them. V, J and clone size reflect that table, while D and trimming were determined from the DNA. The repertoire holds fewer than 250,000 clones, with roughly 85% as singletons. Clinical history as reported by participants underpinned cohort assignment. In the 2 weeks before study entry, exposed participants met a COVID-19 case, which was PCR-confirmed or clinician-diagnosed.

This rearrangement joins TRBV28 to TRBJ1-1; D is perhaps TRBD1 (5 bases). Sequences were obtained from PBMCs or T cells enriched from blood (not recorded which). This clonotype was sampled from a woman between 35 and 50 years old who had been exposed to COVID-19. In DNA, the CDR3 is TGTGCCAGCAGCTCCGCGGGGCAGCCGAACACTGAAGCTTTCTTT. This sequence encodes CASSSAGQPNTEAFF.